A single sample is the source of the 27 T cell receptor beta chains below, sequenced in a study of shared clonotypes between healthy human individuals. Here immunoSEQ multiplex PCR was the method, and the copy in TCRdb shows in-frame clones only, minus some. Here the sample spans some 690,000 clones, around 91% being singletons. Sequenced sample: memory CD8+ T cells from PBMCs. Specified subset: CD45RO+ cells pooled with CCR7-negative TemRA cells. These receptors were obtained from a man aged 18 to 30 in good health. Some clones in this sample may be carry-over from other donors' samples.

This clone was seen a few times. The chain links TRBV19 to TRBJ1-1, with D unresolved. Trimming took 6 bases from V and 1 from J, leaving 12 bases between them. Germline CDR1 LNHDA, CDR2 SQIVND (reference sequence). This CDR3 comprises 14 residues. CDR3 DNA sequence: TGTGCCAGTAGATTGGGAGGGAGGAACACTGAAGCTTTCTTT. Amino acid sequence: CASRLGGRNTEAFF.

This rearrangement joins TRBV18 to TRBJ1-2; 10 bases are shared with TRBD1. The CDR3 has 16 amino acids. Germline trimming cut 3 bases from V and 3 bases from J; bases unmatched to any gene: 7. CDR1 KGHSH and CDR2 LQKENI come from the germline V gene. The CDR3, as DNA: TGTGCCAGCTCACCGGGGCAAGGACAGGGGGACTATGGCTACACCTTC. Translating gives CASSPGQGQGDYGYTF.

The chain combines TRBV6-1 with TRBJ1-1, with no clear D. Germline CDR1 is MNHNS and CDR2 is SASEGT. With 2 bases removed from V and 6 bases from J, the gap between germline ends came to 4 bases. This CDR3 has 11 amino acids. CDR3 in amino acids: CASSENAEAFF. The CDR3 nucleotides are TGTGCCAGCAGTGAAAACGCTGAAGCTTTCTTT.

The chain links TRBV28 to TRBJ2-4; D possibly uses TRBD1 or TRBD2 (5 bases each). Germline V gene lookup returns CDR1 MDHEN and CDR2 SYDVKM. There are 13 residues in the CDR3. With 6 bases removed from V and 1 base from J, the gap between germline ends came to 7 bases. Written as DNA, the CDR3 is TGTGCCAGCAGGGGGACGGCCAAAAACATTCAGTACTTC. Translated, it gives CASRGTAKNIQYF.

This clone was detected only once. This rearrangement joins TRBV19 to TRBJ2-7; the D gene could be TRBD1 or TRBD2 (5 bases each). The ends were cut back, 2 bases at V and 3 bases at J, with 14 bases in the middle. Germline V gene lookup returns CDR1 LNHDA and CDR2 SQIVND (reference sequence). The CDR3 is 15 residues long. The CDR3 loop reads CASSIRGTSNYEQYF. The CDR3 bases are TGTGCCAGTAGTATAAGAGGGACGTCTAACTACGAGCAGTACTTC.

The V gene is TRBV30, the J gene TRBJ2-2; the D is unclear. The ends were cut back, 2 bases at V and 5 bases at J, with 3 bases in the middle. The CDR3 extends over 11 amino acids. Germline V gene lookup returns CDR1 GTSNPN and CDR2 SVGIG (reference sequence). The CDR3: CAWSITGELFF. In DNA, the CDR3 is TGTGCCTGGAGTATAACCGGGGAGCTGTTTTTT.

CDR3 protein: CSTPGRGAGYTF. CDR3 coding DNA: TGCAGCACCCCGGGCAGGGGGGCTGGCTACACCTTC. This sequence joins TRBV29-1 and TRBJ1-2, with TRBD1 identical over 7 bases. Unmatched junction bases numbered 10, after V lost 8 bases and J lost 7 bases. The CDR3 length is 12 residues. Germline-derived CDR1 and CDR2 are SQVTM and ANQGSEA.

This chain joins TRBV6-6 and TRBJ2-4; maybe TRBD2 (7 bases). Trimming stripped 1 base from V and 3 bases from J, with 13 bases between. CDR3 length: 16 amino acids. Looked up from germline, CDR1 is MNHNY and CDR2 is SVGAGI (reference sequence). CDR3 sequence (DNA): TGTGCCAGCAGTTACTTGGGAGGGGGGGGCAAAAACATTCAGTACTTC. Its protein is CASSYLGGGGKNIQYF.

This clone has a single count. The chain carries TRBV7-9 and TRBJ1-5, with 7 bases aligning to TRBD1. The germline V gene has CDR1 SEHNR and CDR2 FQNEAQ (reference sequence). The CDR3 has 15 residues. The J segment lost 4 bases and the V segment lost 5 bases, leaving 8 bases of the junction unmatched. As DNA, the CDR3 is TGTGCCAGCAGCACCCGGGACAGCCCAAATCAGCCCCAGCATTTT. This gives the protein CASSTRDSPNQPQHF.

In its sample, this clone was seen a few times. CDR3 sequence: CASSFTGGDYGYTF. Here the CDR3 DNA reads TGTGCCAGCAGCTTTACAGGGGGTGACTATGGCTACACCTTC. The chain carries TRBV7-9 and TRBJ1-2; TRBD1 aligns across 8 bases. V was pared by 3 bases and J by 3 bases, with 3 bases of the junction left unmatched. The CDR3 is made up of 14 amino acids. CDR1 is SEHNR, CDR2 FQNEAQ, per germline (reference sequence).

This chain links TRBV29-1 with TRBJ2-5, with D possibly TRBD2 on 6 matching bases. The CDR3 loop spans 13 amino acids. Trimming left V 1 base short and J 5 bases short, with 11 bases between. Germline CDR1 reads SQVTM; CDR2 reads ANQGSEA. The CDR3 sequence is CSVEGGLAETQYF. The CDR3 coding sequence is TGCAGCGTTGAAGGGGGCCTAGCGGAGACCCAGTACTTC.

This clone came up once. The rearrangement joins TRBV21-1 to TRBJ1-1; no DNA check was done on the table's D call, TRBD1. TRBV21-1 is listed as a pseudogene. The CDR3 consists of 14 residues. For the CDR3, the DNA is TGTGCCAGCAGCAAAGGGCCGACAGGGGCTGAAGCTTTCTTT. It specifies CASSKGPTGAEAFF.

This sequence joins TRBV4-1 and TRBJ1-5; no clear D gene. Germline V gene lookup returns CDR1 MGHRA and CDR2 YSYEKL. The CDR3 runs to 17 residues. Trimming removed 4 bases at V and 0 bases at J, with 16 bases between. CDR3 residues: CASSPEYGVGSNQPQHF. CDR3 nucleotide sequence: TGCGCCAGCAGCCCCGAGTACGGGGTCGGTAGCAATCAGCCCCAGCATTTT.

This chain joins TRBV27 and TRBJ2-7; 7 bases fit TRBD2. The V segment lost 2 bases and the J segment 3 bases; nucleotides outside the gene matches: 10. Germline lookup yields CDR1 MNHEY and CDR2 SMNVEV (reference sequence). The CDR3 has 16 amino acids. CDR3 loop: CASSLTPTAGHYEQYF. The CDR3 region has the DNA TGTGCCAGCAGTTTAACTCCGACAGCGGGGCACTACGAGCAGTACTTC.

The chain links TRBV27 to TRBJ1-2, with D possibly TRBD1 on 5 matching bases. CDR3 size: 14 residues. Germline V lookup: CDR1 MNHEY, CDR2 SMNVEV (reference sequence). Trimming removed 5 bases at V and 3 bases at J, with 13 bases between. The CDR3 DNA reads as TGTGCCAGCAGTCCCACGGGACGCCACTATGGCTACACCTTC. Residues: CASSPTGRHYGYTF.

This clone has only a few counts. CDR3 region: CASSYAGFSEKLFF. The CDR3 nucleotides read TGTGCCAGCAGTTACGCCGGGTTCAGCGAAAAACTGTTTTTT. The gene calls are TRBV6-6 and TRBJ1-4, with D uncertain. Per the germline V gene, CDR1 is MNHNY and CDR2 is SVGAGI (reference sequence). This CDR3 region has 14 residues. Trimming left V 2 bases short and J 8 bases short, with 12 bases between.

The rearrangement joins TRBV9 to TRBJ1-2; 7 bases line up with TRBD1. Germline V gives CDR1 SGDLS, CDR2 YYNGEE. Unmatched junction bases numbered 12, after V lost 1 base and J lost 6 bases. CDR3 length: 16 amino acids. CDR3: CASSVLPPTGSHGYTF. CDR3 sequence (DNA): TGTGCCAGCAGCGTATTACCCCCGACAGGGAGTCATGGCTACACCTTC.

Remarks on this clone: A much larger clone lies a single base off, so this may be a read error. Other DNA sequences of this sample code for an identical CDR3. The V gene is TRBV7-6, the J gene TRBJ2-1; TRBD2 agrees at 7 bases. J lost 2 bases, V lost 3 bases, and 4 bases had no gene match. The CDR3 extends over 15 amino acids. Germline values: CDR1 SGHVS, CDR2 FNYEAQ. The CDR3 DNA sequence: TGTGCCAGCAGCTTTGGTCTAGCGGCCTACAATGAGCAGTTCTTC. This sequence encodes CASSFGLAAYNEQFF.

CDR3 protein: CASSWGADTEAFF. CDR3 in DNA: TGTGCCAGCAGTTGGGGGGCGGATACTGAAGCTTTCTTT. The chain couples TRBV28 to TRBJ1-1; tentative D call: TRBD1 (6 bases). The CDR3 loop spans 13 amino acids. Germline V CDR1 and CDR2: MDHEN, SYDVKM. The V gene lost 4 bases and the J gene lost 5 bases, with 11 bases spanning the gap.

The rearrangement uses TRBV7-2 and TRBJ2-5; no clear D gene. Germline-derived CDR1 and CDR2 are SGHTA and FQGNSA. Trimming took off 2 bases at V and 4 bases at J, with 5 bases between the two ends. This CDR3 contains 12 residues. In DNA, the CDR3 is TGTGCCAGCAGCTTATATAGAGAGACCCAGTACTTC. It encodes CASSLYRETQYF.

The rearrangement links TRBV2 to TRBJ2-2; TRBD2 agrees at 8 bases. This CDR3 is built from 15 residues. Germline V gives CDR1 SNHLY, CDR2 FYNNEI. V shed 5 bases, J shed 10 bases, and the junction held 12 bases outside the gene matches. The CDR3 reads CASSLRWAGGEELFF. In DNA, the CDR3 is TGTGCCAGCAGTTTGAGGTGGGCGGGAGGAGAGGAGCTGTTTTTT.

The chain joins TRBV4-1 to TRBJ2-6, with 10 bases matching TRBD2. The germline CDR1 and CDR2 sequences are MGHRA and YSYEKL. The ends lost 4 bases at V and 2 bases at J; junction bases unmatched: 11. The CDR3 is 19 residues long. Written as DNA, the CDR3 is TGCGCCAGCAGCCTTGCCCAGCGGGAGGGTAGCCCTGGGGCCAACGTCCTGACTTTC. Translated: CASSLAQREGSPGANVLTF.

The CDR3 loop is CASSLRALGQLEAFF. The CDR3 nucleotides are TGCGCCAGCAGCTTGAGGGCTTTAGGACAGCTAGAAGCTTTCTTT. The J gene is TRBJ1-1, the V gene TRBV5-1, with D possibly matching TRBD1 (6 bases). The germline V gene encodes CDR1 SGHRS and CDR2 YFSETQ. CDR3 length: 15 amino acids. V was trimmed by 1 base and J by 8 bases, leaving 18 bases between them.

The DNA for the CDR3 is TGTGCCAGCAGCTTAGGTACAGGGGGCTTCGATCAGCCCCAGCATTTT. The encoded protein is CASSLGTGGFDQPQHF. The V gene is TRBV11-2, the J gene TRBJ1-5; TRBD1 matches at 9 bases. This CDR3 is built from 16 residues. The germline V gene encodes CDR1 SGHAT and CDR2 FQNNGV. Losses at the gene ends were 1 base for V and 5 bases for J; bases not matched to a gene: 6.

The J gene is TRBJ2-7, the V gene TRBV27; 10 nucleotides align to TRBD1. The V and J ends lost 1 base and 2 bases, in that order; junction bases with no gene match: 5. CDR1 and CDR2 from the germline V gene are MNHEY and SMNVEV (reference sequence). The CDR3 length is 16 residues. The chain's CDR3 is CASSLLSGQGPYEQYF. In DNA form, the CDR3 reads TGTGCCAGCAGTTTATTATCGGGACAGGGGCCCTACGAGCAGTACTTC.

The chain carries TRBV5-1 and TRBJ2-1; D gene unclear. This CDR3 is built from 13 residues. CDR1 is SGHRS and CDR2 is YFSETQ in the germline V gene. V lost 3 bases and J lost 3, with 7 bases in between. The CDR3 DNA reads TGCGCCAGCAGCTCGAACGACTACAATGAGCAGTTCTTC. This encodes CASSSNDYNEQFF.

This chain connects TRBV9 to TRBJ2-7; TRBD2 is a possible D gene (6 bases). CDR3 length: 14 residues. CDR1 and CDR2 (germline): SGDLS, YYNGEE. V was shortened by 4 bases and J by 4 bases, with 15 bases between the two germline ends. The CDR3 coding sequence is TGTGCCAGCAGCCCGGGACTTATAGGGTACGAGCAGTACTTC. It translates to CASSPGLIGYEQYF.